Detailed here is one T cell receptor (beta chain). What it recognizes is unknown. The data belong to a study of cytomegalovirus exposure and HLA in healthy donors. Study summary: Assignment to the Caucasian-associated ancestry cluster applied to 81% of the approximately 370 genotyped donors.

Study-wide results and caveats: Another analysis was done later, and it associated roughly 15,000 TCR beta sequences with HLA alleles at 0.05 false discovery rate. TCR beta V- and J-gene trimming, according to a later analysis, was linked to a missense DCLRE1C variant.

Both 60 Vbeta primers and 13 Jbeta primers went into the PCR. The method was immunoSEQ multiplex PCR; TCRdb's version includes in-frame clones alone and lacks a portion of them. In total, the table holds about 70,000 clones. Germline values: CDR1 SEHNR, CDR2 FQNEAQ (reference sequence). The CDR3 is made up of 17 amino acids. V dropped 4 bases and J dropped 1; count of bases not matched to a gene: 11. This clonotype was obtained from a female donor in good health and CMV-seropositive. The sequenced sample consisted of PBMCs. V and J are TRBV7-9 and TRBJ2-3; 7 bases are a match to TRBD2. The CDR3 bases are TGTGCCAGCAGCTACACTCTCGGCGGGGGACGCACAGATACGCAGTATTTT. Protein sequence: CASSYTLGGGRTDTQYF. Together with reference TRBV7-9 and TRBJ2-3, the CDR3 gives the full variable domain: DTGVSQNPRHKITKRGQNVTFRCDPISEHNRLYWYRQTLGQGPEFLTYFQNEAQLEKSRLLSDRFSAERPKGSFSTLEIQRTEQGDSAMYLCASSYTLGGGRTDTQYFGPGTRLTVL.